Each of the 20 T cell receptor beta chains below was sequenced from the same sample in a study of MAIT cells during Salmonella Paratyphi A infection. Overall study findings and caveats: MAIT cell TRBV usage was oligoclonal, favouring TRBV20 and TRBV6, and apparently unchanged by infection.

Stated time point: after infection, following antibiotic treatment. The MAIT cell gate was Valpha7.2+ CD161+ T cells, sorted by flow cytometry. TCRdb re-derived calls from the 5' RACE reads in MiXCR, one entry per CDR3 protein. The sample yields about a thousand distinct CDR3 sequences, over 20% seen once. These TCRs' antigens remain unknown. This material consisted of MAIT cells from blood, taken at the last sampling point of the challenge study. Source of these receptors: a person between 18 and 70 years old who was deliberately infected with Salmonella Paratyphi A in a paratyphoid fever challenge study.

This chain uses TRBV6-2 or TRBV6-3 with TRBJ1-1; possible D gene TRBD1, 6 bases. The V gene lost 4 bases and the J gene lost 3 bases, with 12 bases spanning the gap. There are 14 residues in the CDR3. Looked up from germline, CDR1 is MNHEY and CDR2 is SVGEGT. The DNA for the CDR3 is TGTGCCAGCAGTTGGACAGAGACGGACACTGAAGCTTTCTTT. Residues: CASSWTETDTEAFF.

This clonotype occurred a few times. The chain couples TRBV6-4 to TRBJ1-6; D remains ambiguous. The CDR3 sequence is 13 residues long. CDR1 and CDR2 from the germline V gene are MRHNA and SNTAGT. V lost 6 bases to trimming and J lost 9 bases, with 12 bases between them. CDR3 DNA sequence: TGTGCCAGCAGCCCCGGGCTGAGTTCACCCCTCCACTTT. Amino acid sequence: CASSPGLSSPLHF.

This rearrangement joins TRBV25-1 to TRBJ1-5, with D hard to call. Trimming pared 2 bases from V and 2 bases from J, leaving 10 bases between. Germline V lookup: CDR1 MGHDK, CDR2 SYGVNS. CDR3 length equals 15 residues. The CDR3 DNA is TGTGCCAGCAGTGAAGAAGGAGAGGGCAATCAGCCCCAGCATTTT. Translating gives CASSEEGEGNQPQHF.

The V gene is TRBV15, the J gene TRBJ1-4, with D maybe TRBD1 (6 bases). Per the germline V gene, CDR1 is LNHNV and CDR2 is YYDKDF (reference sequence). This CDR3 spans 13 amino acids. V was cut by 8 bases and J by 4 bases, with 11 bases left in between. The CDR3: CATGGGGNEKLFF. The DNA for the CDR3 is TGTGCCACCGGGGGGGGCGGTAATGAAAAACTGTTTTTT.

The chain uses TRBV6-2 or TRBV6-3 and TRBJ2-2; 8 bases agree with TRBD2. Germline trimming cut 4 bases from V and 6 bases from J; bases unmatched to any gene: 7. The germline gives CDR1 MNHEY, CDR2 SVGEGT. This CDR3 comprises 15 residues. The CDR3 nucleotides are TGTGCCAGCAGTTTCGGGACTAGTTCCGCCGGGGAGCTGTTTTTT. This encodes CASSFGTSSAGELFF.

This clonotype is medium-sized. The chain links TRBV6-4 to TRBJ2-2; no clear D. The CDR3 runs 15 residues. V was pared by 2 bases and J by 2 bases, with 9 bases between. CDR1 is MRHNA, CDR2 SNTAGT, per germline. The CDR3 is CASSDTPDNTGELFF. CDR3 nucleotides: TGTGCCAGCAGTGACACCCCGGACAACACCGGGGAGCTGTTTTTT.

The chain uses TRBV6-4 and TRBJ2-3, with 10 bases lining up with TRBD2. The CDR3 is made up of 15 amino acids. After removal of 4 bases from V and 6 bases from J, the junction contained 7 bases not matched to a gene. The germline V gene encodes CDR1 MRHNA and CDR2 SNTAGT. This chain's CDR3 is CASSGTSGAMDTQYF. The CDR3 coding sequence is TGTGCCAGCAGTGGGACTAGCGGAGCGATGGATACGCAGTATTTT.

By sample fraction, this clonotype is medium-sized (0.01 to 0.1%). The genes are TRBV4-3 and TRBJ2-7; no clear D gene. CDR3 length: 11 residues. Trimming removed 0 bases from V and 9 bases from J, with 6 bases in between. Germline values: CDR1 LGHNA, CDR2 YSLEER. CDR3 protein: CASSQDRVQYF. The CDR3 DNA sequence: TGCGCCAGCAGCCAAGATCGTGTGCAGTACTTC.

This clonotype was observed a few times. CDR3 in DNA: TGCAGTGCCGATAGCGGGAGGGGCTCCTACAATGAGCAGTTCTTC. Translation: CSADSGRGSYNEQFF. The gene calls are TRBV20-1 and TRBJ2-1; 11 bases agree with TRBD2. This CDR3 comprises 15 residues. The germline gives CDR1 DFQATT, CDR2 SNEGSKA (reference sequence). With 6 bases clipped from V and 0 bases from J, the junction kept 4 bases outside the gene matches.

The chain is built from TRBV6-2 or TRBV6-3 and TRBJ2-7, with TRBD2 matching over 13 bases. With V trimmed by 5 bases and J by 2 bases, 3 bases remained unmatched. Germline V gene lookup returns CDR1 MNHEY and CDR2 SVGEGT. There are 15 residues in the CDR3. CDR3 DNA: TGTGCCAGCAGTACGACTAGCGGGGGGCCCTACGAGCAGTACTTC. Its protein product is CASSTTSGGPYEQYF.

This clonotype appeared a few times. This chain joins TRBV6-4 and TRBJ2-2, with 10 nucleotides matching TRBD2. Germline trimming cut 6 bases from V and 3 bases from J; bases unmatched to any gene: 1. Germline V gene data show CDR1 as MRHNA and CDR2 as SNTAGT. The CDR3 runs 14 residues. The CDR3 is CASSSGRDTGELFF. CDR3 nucleotides: TGTGCCAGCAGCAGCGGGAGGGACACCGGGGAGCTGTTTTTT.

This clonotype rates as large. The genes are TRBV4-2 and TRBJ2-1; 7 nucleotides agree with TRBD2. V lost 1 base, J lost 6 bases, and 9 bases stayed unmatched. Germline V gene data show CDR1 as LGHNA and CDR2 as YNFKEQ. This CDR3 contains 16 residues. CDR3 loop: CASSQVAGDSGNEQFF. The CDR3 DNA sequence: TGTGCCAGCAGCCAAGTTGCGGGAGATTCAGGCAATGAGCAGTTCTTC.

In this sample, this clonotype turned up a few times. This chain uses TRBV7-9 with TRBJ2-5; D perhaps matches TRBD1 (6 bases). This CDR3 region has 15 residues. With 5 bases removed from V and 4 bases from J, the gap between germline ends came to 17 bases. Germline V CDR1 and CDR2: SEHNR, FQNEAQ (reference sequence). The CDR3 spells CASSRAQGDVETQYF. The DNA for the CDR3 is TGTGCCAGCAGCCGGGCACAGGGTGATGTAGAGACCCAGTACTTC.

A note on this clonotype: The junction does not match germline at one end; this may be a read error. V is TRBV4-3 and J is TRBJ1-1; no clear D. Per the germline V gene, CDR1 is LGHNA and CDR2 is YSLEER. The CDR3 sequence is 14 residues long. The CDR3 sequence: CASSQDLEKKEACF. The CDR3 nucleotides are TGCGCCAGCAGCCAAGATTTGGAGAAAAAGGAAGCTTGCTTT.

This rearrangement joins TRBV20-1 to TRBJ2-7, with 11 bases lining up with TRBD2. Germline V gene lookup returns CDR1 DFQATT and CDR2 SNEGSKA (reference sequence). Losses at the gene ends were 2 bases for V and 6 bases for J; bases not matched to a gene: 9. This CDR3 region has 15 residues. CDR3 bases: TGCAGTGCTAGATCCCAACTAGCGGGAGACCTCGAGCAGTACTTC. It encodes CSARSQLAGDLEQYF.

The chain uses TRBV5-1 and TRBJ2-5, with a tentative D call TRBD2 (5 bases). The CDR3 contains 13 residues. Germline CDR1 is SGHRS and CDR2 is YFSETQ. V was clipped by 1 base and J by 6 bases, with 10 bases between them. The CDR3 here is CASSLSGEKTQYF. CDR3 coding DNA: TGCGCCAGCAGCTTGTCCGGGGAAAAGACCCAGTACTTC.

In its sample, this clonotype ranks as medium-sized (0.01 to 0.1%). The chain's CDR3 is CSARGRDQQETQYF. DNA of the CDR3: TGCAGTGCTAGGGGCCGGGACCAGCAAGAGACCCAGTACTTC. V and J are TRBV20-1 and TRBJ2-5; D might be TRBD1 or TRBD2, each matching 5 bases. Trimming took 3 bases from V and 2 from J, leaving 13 bases between them. The germline V gene encodes CDR1 DFQATT and CDR2 SNEGSKA (reference sequence). This CDR3 spans 14 amino acids.

This chain uses TRBV20-1 with TRBJ1-6; the D is unclear. The CDR3 is 17 amino acids. The ends were cut back, 6 bases at V and 5 bases at J, with 23 bases in the middle. CDR1 and CDR2 from the germline V gene are DFQATT and SNEGSKA (reference sequence). The CDR3 coding sequence is TGCAGTGCCCTTCGACCGGGTTTAGTTCGGGATAATTCACCCCTCCACTTT. Translated, it gives CSALRPGLVRDNSPLHF.

This clonotype was observed a few times. CDR3 nucleotide sequence: TGCAGTGCTAGACCCCTTAGCGGGAGCGGGGACTACGAGCAGTACTTC. It specifies CSARPLSGSGDYEQYF. The rearrangement joins TRBV20-1 to TRBJ2-7; 9 bases fit TRBD2. The length of the CDR3 is 16 residues. Per germline, CDR1 DFQATT and CDR2 SNEGSKA (reference sequence). V lost 2 bases and J lost 3; bases outside the gene matches: 11.

CDR3 DNA: TGCGCCAGCAGCTTGGTGGAGCATAACACCGGGGAGCTGTTTTTT. Translation gives CASSLVEHNTGELFF. The rearrangement joins TRBV5-1 to TRBJ2-2; D is ambiguous. This CDR3 comprises 15 residues. Looked up from germline, CDR1 is SGHRS and CDR2 is YFSETQ. V was cut by 0 bases and J by 2 bases, with 8 bases left in between.